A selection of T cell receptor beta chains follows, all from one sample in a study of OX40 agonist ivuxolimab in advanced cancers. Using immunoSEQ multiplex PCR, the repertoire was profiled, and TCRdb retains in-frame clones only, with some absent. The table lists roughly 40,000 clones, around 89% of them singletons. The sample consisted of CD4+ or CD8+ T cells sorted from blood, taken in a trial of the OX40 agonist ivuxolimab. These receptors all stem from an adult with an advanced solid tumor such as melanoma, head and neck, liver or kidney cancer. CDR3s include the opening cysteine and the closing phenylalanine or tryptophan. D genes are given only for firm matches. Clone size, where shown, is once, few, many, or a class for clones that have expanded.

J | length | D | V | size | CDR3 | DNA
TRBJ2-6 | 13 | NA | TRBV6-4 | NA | CASSEPGANVLTF | TGTGCCAGCAGTGAGCCTGGGGCCAACGTCCTGACTTTC
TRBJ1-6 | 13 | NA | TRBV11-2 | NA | CASSLSANSPLHF | TGTGCCAGCAGCTTATCAGCAAATTCACCCCTCCACTTT
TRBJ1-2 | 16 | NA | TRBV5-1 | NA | CASRNPSETGARGYTF | TGCGCCAGCAGGAATCCCAGTGAGACAGGTGCCCGGGGCTACACCTTC
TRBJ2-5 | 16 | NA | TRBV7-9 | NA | CASSLLSGKIKETQYF | TGTGCCAGCAGCTTACTTTCAGGAAAAATAAAAGAGACCCAGTACTTC
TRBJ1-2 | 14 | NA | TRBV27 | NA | CASSLGGEIYGYTF | TGTGCCAGCAGTTTAGGGGGGGAGATCTATGGCTACACCTTC
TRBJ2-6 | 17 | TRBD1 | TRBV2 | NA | CASSSDRALSGANVLTF | TGTGCCAGCAGTTCGGACAGGGCCTTATCTGGGGCCAACGTCCTGACTTTC
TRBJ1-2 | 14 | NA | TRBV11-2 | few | CASTQNPAMYGYTF | TGTGCCAGCACCCAAAATCCAGCGATGTATGGCTACACCTTC
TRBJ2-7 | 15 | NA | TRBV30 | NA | CAWSVFGGGGYEQYF | TGTGCCTGGAGTGTATTCGGGGGCGGAGGCTACGAGCAGTACTTC
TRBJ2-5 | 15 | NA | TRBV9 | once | CASSVTGTPTETQYF | TGTGCCAGCAGCGTTACGGGTACCCCGACGGAGACCCAGTACTTC
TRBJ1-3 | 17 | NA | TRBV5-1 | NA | CASSFSGVGNSGNTIYF | TGCGCCAGCAGCTTCTCGGGTGTCGGAAACTCTGGAAACACCATATATTTT
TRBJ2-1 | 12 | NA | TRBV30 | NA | CAWSLTVIPEFF | TGTGCCTGGAGTTTAACAGTGATTCCGGAGTTCTTC
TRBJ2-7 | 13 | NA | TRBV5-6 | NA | CASSFANSYEQYF | TGTGCCAGCAGCTTCGCCAACTCCTACGAGCAGTACTTC
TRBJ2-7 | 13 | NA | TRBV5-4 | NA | CASSQWEPYEQYF | TGTGCCAGCAGCCAATGGGAGCCCTACGAGCAGTACTTC
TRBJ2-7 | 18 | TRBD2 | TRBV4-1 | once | CASSQGPGLAGEGDEQYF | TGCGCCAGCAGCCAAGGACCCGGACTAGCGGGAGAAGGCGACGAGCAGTACTTC
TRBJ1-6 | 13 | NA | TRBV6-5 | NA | CASSPEGNSPLHF | TGTGCCAGCAGTCCCGAAGGGAATTCACCCCTCCACTTT
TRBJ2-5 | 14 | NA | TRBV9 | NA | CASSVGGVQETQYF | TGTGCCAGCAGCGTAGGGGGGGTGCAGGAGACCCAGTACTTC